A single sample gave rise to the 15 T cell receptor beta chains below, sequenced in a study of human T cells and chemical hapten exposure. TCRdb re-called the RACE reads through MiXCR, storing one row per CDR3 protein. The sample shows about 300,000 distinct CDR3 sequences, 5.5% of them seen only once. Time point in this sample: pre-sensitization, week 0. Treatment in this sample: therapeutic diphenylcyclopropenone sensitization with weekly scalp DPC. The sequencing used whole blood, collected in connection with sensitization to the hapten diphenylcyclopropenone (DPC). All receptors derive from a woman between 18 and 29 years old with alopecia areata. Some clones in this sample may be carry-over from other donors' samples.

This clonotype appeared many times. V usage is TRBV18 and J usage is TRBJ1-1; 7 nucleotides match TRBD1. The CDR3 contains 14 residues. CDR1 KGHSH and CDR2 LQKENI come from the germline V gene. V was clipped by 4 bases and J by 7 bases; unmatched bases: 9. CDR3 residues: CASSLETGSDEAFF. CDR3 bases: TGTGCCAGCTCACTTGAGACAGGGTCCGATGAAGCTTTCTTT. Supplemented by reference TRBV18 and TRBJ1-1, the full variable domain reads NAGVMQNPRHLVRRRGQEARLRCSPMKGHSHVYWYRQLPEEGLKFMVYLQKENIIDESGMPKERFSAEFPKEGPSILRIQQVVRGDSAAYFCASSLETGSDEAFFGQGTRLTVV.

This chain joins TRBV6-1 and TRBJ2-7, with D perhaps TRBD1 or TRBD2 (5 bases each). The CDR3 length is 16 residues. Germline CDR1 is MNHNS and CDR2 is SASEGT. Trimming pared 7 bases from V and 2 bases from J, leaving 21 bases between. CDR3 sequence (DNA): TGTGCCAGCAACGAGGGGCAGGGTAGGAACACCTACGAGCAGTACTTC. Translated: CASNEGQGRNTYEQYF.

This clonotype has more than one count but fewer than ten. The V call is TRBV9, the J call TRBJ2-5; 15 bases align to TRBD2. CDR1 and CDR2 (germline): SGDLS, YYNGEE. V was pared by 4 bases and J by 4 bases, with 5 bases of the junction left unmatched. The CDR3 is made up of 16 amino acids. CDR3 region: CASSPRTSGGGETQYF. The CDR3 nucleotides read TGTGCCAGCAGCCCGCGGACTAGCGGGGGGGGAGAGACCCAGTACTTC.

This clonotype was detected many times. DNA for the CDR3: TGTGCCAGCAGCCCGACCTGGGGCAGCGAGAAAAACATTCAGTACTTC. Encoded protein: CASSPTWGSEKNIQYF. The rearrangement uses TRBV13 and TRBJ2-4; the D gene is possibly TRBD1 (5 bases). The CDR3 totals 16 residues. The germline V gene encodes CDR1 PRHDT and CDR2 FYEKMQ (reference sequence). Trimming took off 5 bases at V and 4 bases at J, with 18 bases between the two ends.

This clonotype was picked up many times. The rearrangement joins TRBV18 to TRBJ2-3, with D tentatively TRBD1 (5 bases). The length of the CDR3 is 14 residues. From germline, CDR1 is KGHSH and CDR2 LQKENI. Trimming took off 3 bases at V and 2 bases at J, with 9 bases between the two ends. The CDR3 region is CASSPQGTTDTQYF. CDR3 sequence (DNA): TGTGCCAGCTCACCCCAGGGAACCACAGATACGCAGTATTTT.

This chain uses TRBV9 with TRBJ2-7; no reliable D call. CDR3 length: 15 amino acids. Per germline, CDR1 SGDLS and CDR2 YYNGEE. Trimming cost V 1 base and J 2 bases, with 13 bases left between them. CDR3 DNA sequence: TGTGCCAGCAGCGTAAGCCATGACCACGCCTACGAGCAGTACTTC. This sequence encodes CASSVSHDHAYEQYF.

Only a few counts were recorded for this clonotype. The V call is TRBV7-2, the J call TRBJ1-1, with 8 bases that match TRBD1. The CDR3 length is 19 residues. The germline V gene has CDR1 SGHTA and CDR2 FQGNSA. J lost 11 bases, V lost 4 bases, and 27 bases had no gene match. CDR3 coding DNA: TGTGCCAGCAGCTCAAACCGCCCTGACCGAGACAGGGGCTTCAAAAGGGCTTTCTTT. Amino acid sequence: CASSSNRPDRDRGFKRAFF.

This clonotype occurred many times. The chain recombines TRBV6-5 with TRBJ1-1, with 10 bases lining up with TRBD1. Trimming removed 6 bases from V and 8 bases from J; junction bases left unmatched: 6. This CDR3 contains 13 residues. The germline CDR1 and CDR2 sequences are MNHEY and SVGAGI. Here the CDR3 reads CASSWTGGMEAFF. The CDR3 coding sequence is TGTGCCAGCAGCTGGACAGGGGGGATGGAAGCTTTCTTT.

This clonotype was recorded a few times. The J gene is TRBJ2-5, the V gene TRBV6-2 or TRBV6-3, with D perhaps TRBD1 (5 bases). The CDR3 consists of 14 residues. Germline V gene lookup returns CDR1 MNHEY and CDR2 SVGEGT. V lost 4 bases and J 5 bases, leaving 14 bases between the germline ends. Here the CDR3 reads CASSFRGRRETQYF. In DNA, the CDR3 is TGTGCCAGCAGTTTTAGGGGTAGGCGTGAGACCCAGTACTTC.

The sample holds many counts of this clonotype. V is TRBV4-2 and J is TRBJ2-4; D is undetermined. The germline V gene has CDR1 LGHNA and CDR2 YNFKEQ. V was clipped by 0 bases and J by 9 bases, with 9 bases between them. This CDR3 is built from 13 residues. The CDR3 DNA reads as TGTGCCAGCAGCCAAGACATAAGGGCCATTCAGTACTTC. Residues: CASSQDIRAIQYF.

The chain has TRBV11-2 and TRBJ1-4; 8 nucleotides align to TRBD1. This CDR3 is 15 amino acids long. Germline CDR1 is SGHAT and CDR2 is FQNNGV. Trimming took 2 bases from V and 3 from J; bases not matched to a gene: 2. The DNA of the CDR3 is TGTGCCAGCAGCTTAAGGGGACAGGCTAATGAAAAACTGTTTTTT. Amino acids: CASSLRGQANEKLFF.

This clonotype turned up a few times. V and J are TRBV12-3 or TRBV12-4 and TRBJ1-1; no clear D. Deletions cut 3 bases from V and 8 bases from J, with 13 bases between. The CDR3 covers 13 residues. CDR3 residues: CASSFSFPSEAFF. CDR3 in DNA: TGTGCCAGCAGTTTCAGTTTCCCTTCCGAAGCTTTCTTT.

This clonotype was counted only a few times. This sequence joins TRBV2 and TRBJ1-2, with no clear D. The germline CDR1 and CDR2 sequences are SNHLY and FYNNEI. This CDR3 comprises 13 residues. V was pared by 0 bases and J by 7 bases, with 9 bases between. The CDR3 spells CASSEAWGSGYTF. The DNA for the CDR3 is TGTGCCAGCAGTGAAGCATGGGGAAGTGGCTACACCTTC.

In this sample, this clonotype turned up many times. This chain connects TRBV4-3 to TRBJ1-1; no clear D gene. CDR3 length: 13 residues. Germline CDR1 LGHNA, CDR2 YSLEER. V dropped 4 bases and J dropped 10 bases, with 16 bases sitting between them. The CDR3 region is CASSRGGGSGAFF. The CDR3 bases are TGCGCCAGCAGCCGAGGAGGCGGGAGTGGAGCTTTCTTT.

This clonotype was seen many times. V gene TRBV5-6 combines with J gene TRBJ1-2; 7 bases match TRBD1. The J segment lost 0 bases and the V segment lost 2 bases, leaving 7 bases of the junction unmatched. Germline V gives CDR1 SGHDT, CDR2 YYEEEE. The CDR3 has 16 residues. The CDR3 reads CASSFVGTEANYGYTF. The DNA for the CDR3 is TGTGCCAGCAGCTTCGTCGGGACAGAGGCTAACTATGGCTACACCTTC.